This T cell receptor (beta chain) was identified during a study of cytomegalovirus exposure and HLA in healthy donors. In germline, CDR1 is MDHEN, CDR2 SYDVKM. J was trimmed by 0 bases and V by 2 bases; bases with no gene match: 1. The CDR3 contains 15 residues. A multiplex PCR was run with 60 Vbeta primers and 13 Jbeta primers. Here immunoSEQ multiplex PCR was the method, and the copy in TCRdb shows in-frame clones only, minus some. The sample comprises about 190,000 clones, 60% to 80% of which are singletons, and approximately 3.1% rests with the top ten. The sequence was collected from a woman aged 30 to 39 in good health and CMV-seropositive. Sequencing input: PBMCs. The chain is built from TRBV28 and TRBJ1-1; 9 nucleotides agree with TRBD1. CDR3: CASSLTGGLNTEAFF. The CDR3 DNA follows: TGTGCCAGCAGTTTAACAGGGGGCTTGAACACTGAAGCTTTCTTT.